This T cell receptor beta chain derives from a study of blood T cell repertoires in COVID-19. TCRdb keeps only in-frame clones here, not all; method: immunoSEQ multiplex PCR. The data show about 220,000 clones, roughly four fifths seen once. What was sequenced was PBMCs or T cells enriched from blood (not recorded which). The source of this sequence is a woman between 45 and 65 years old who had been exposed to COVID-19.

The CDR3 sequence is CSVARAGRVIRETQYF. The CDR3 nucleotides read TGCAGCGTTGCGCGGGCGGGGAGGGTGATTAGGGAGACCCAGTACTTC. The chain is built from TRBV29-1 and TRBJ2-5; the match to TRBD2 covers 7 bases. Germline V gene sequence: CDR1 SQVTM, CDR2 ANQGSEA. Trimming took 4 bases from V and 5 from J; bases not matched to a gene: 16. CDR3 length equals 16 residues.